This entry lists 8 T cell receptor beta chains sequenced from one sample in a study of blood T cell repertoires in COVID-19. Profiled with immunoSEQ multiplex PCR; TCRdb holds only in-frame clones, not every one. The repertoire holds some 460,000 clones, with around nine tenths as singletons. The sample taken for sequencing was peripheral blood. The receptors derive from a woman aged 25 to 39 with acute or convalescent COVID-19.

The CDR3 DNA sequence: TGCGCCGGGGCGAAGGACAGAAGCACAGATACGCAGTATTTT. Amino acids: CAGAKDRSTDTQYF. The chain joins TRBV10-2 to TRBJ2-3; a weak D match, TRBD1 (6 bases). CDR3 length: 14 residues. CDR1 is WSHSY, CDR2 SAAADI, per germline. Trimming cost V 11 bases and J 0 bases, with 15 bases left between them.

This sequence joins TRBV5-1 and TRBJ2-5, with 7 bases matching TRBD1. CDR1 SGHRS and CDR2 YFSETQ come from the germline V gene. V was clipped by 1 base and J by 2 bases; unmatched bases: 8. CDR3 size: 16 residues. CDR3 in DNA: TGCGCCAGCAGCTTGACAGGGGCCTGGACACAAGAGACCCAGTACTTC. Amino acid sequence: CASSLTGAWTQETQYF.

This chain connects TRBV5-4 to TRBJ2-5; D not resolved. The germline CDR1 and CDR2 sequences are SGHNT and YYREEE (reference sequence). Trimming left V 1 base short and J 4 bases short, with 14 bases between. The CDR3 is made up of 15 amino acids. The CDR3 nucleotides are TGTGCCAGCAGCTTGTTGGCAGTCGCTCCAGAGACCCAGTACTTC. Its protein is CASSLLAVAPETQYF. Complete variable domain (other parts from reference TRBV5-4 and TRBJ2-5): ETGVTQSPTHLIKTRGQQVTLRCSSQSGHNTVSWYQQALGQGPQFIFQYYREEENGRGNFPPRFSGLQFPNYSSELNVNALELDDSALYLCASSLLAVAPETQYFGPGTRLLVL.

This rearrangement joins TRBV5-1 to TRBJ2-2; TRBD1 aligns across 7 bases. Trimming cost V 0 bases and J 0 bases; bases outside gene matches: 5. The CDR3 is 17 amino acids. In germline, CDR1 is SGHRS, CDR2 YFSETQ. CDR3 DNA: TGCGCCAGCAGCTTGGCCCAGGGGGACGCGAACACCGGGGAGCTGTTTTTT. Amino acid sequence: CASSLAQGDANTGELFF.

The chain combines TRBV6-5 with TRBJ1-4; D is uncertain. The CDR3 is 15 residues long. Germline CDR1 reads MNHEY; CDR2 reads SVGAGI. Trimming cost V 6 bases and J 7 bases, with 18 bases left between them. For the CDR3, the DNA is TGTGCCAGCAGGAACGCTGGGCGAATCGGTGAAAAACTGTTTTTT. This gives the protein CASRNAGRIGEKLFF.

This rearrangement joins TRBV2 to TRBJ1-4, with D unresolved. This CDR3 comprises 12 residues. Looked up from germline, CDR1 is SNHLY and CDR2 is FYNNEI. Between the trimmed V and J ends, which lost 5 bases and 6 bases, there was a span of 7 bases. CDR3 loop: CASSQRDEKLFF. The CDR3 nucleotides read TGTGCCAGCAGTCAGCGGGATGAAAAACTGTTTTTT.

This chain connects TRBV4-2 to TRBJ1-5; 9 nucleotides line up with TRBD1. The germline gives CDR1 LGHNA, CDR2 YNFKEQ. The CDR3 covers 15 residues. V shed 2 bases, J shed 6 bases, and the junction held 5 bases outside the gene matches. CDR3 region: CASSQLQGAGQPQHF. DNA of the CDR3: TGTGCCAGCAGCCAATTACAGGGGGCGGGTCAGCCCCAGCATTTT.

The rearrangement joins TRBV5-1 to TRBJ1-4, with a possible D match to TRBD1 (6 bases). Trimming shortened V by 8 bases and J by 4 bases, and 21 bases separated the two germline ends. The V gene's germline CDR1 is SGHRS and CDR2 YFSETQ. The length of the CDR3 is 16 residues. CDR3 in amino acids: CASRIRGHGDNEKLFF. The CDR3 DNA reads as TGCGCCAGTCGGATCAGGGGCCACGGAGATAATGAAAAACTGTTTTTT.